Described below is a single T cell receptor (beta chain) sequence and its context. Germline V gene sequence: CDR1 MNHNS, CDR2 SASEGT. Trimming left V 7 bases short and J 1 base short, with 14 bases between. The CDR3 covers 15 residues. The data derive from a study of high-grade serous ovarian cancer treatment subgroups. Tumor samples were taken before definitive surgery or chemotherapy. This table comes from immunoSEQ multiplex PCR, and its TCRdb copy is limited to in-frame clones, with some not included. Seen here are more than 2,000 clones, 75% observed once, and the top ten hold approximately 8.9%.

The chain has TRBV6-1 and TRBJ1-3; perhaps TRBD1 as D (6 bases). This clonotype was sampled from a human donor with high-grade serous ovarian cancer. Sequences were obtained from tumor tissue. The CDR3 DNA reads TGTGCCAGCACTCTAGGGGGGTTTTCTGGAAACACCATATATTTT. This translates into CASTLGGFSGNTIYF.